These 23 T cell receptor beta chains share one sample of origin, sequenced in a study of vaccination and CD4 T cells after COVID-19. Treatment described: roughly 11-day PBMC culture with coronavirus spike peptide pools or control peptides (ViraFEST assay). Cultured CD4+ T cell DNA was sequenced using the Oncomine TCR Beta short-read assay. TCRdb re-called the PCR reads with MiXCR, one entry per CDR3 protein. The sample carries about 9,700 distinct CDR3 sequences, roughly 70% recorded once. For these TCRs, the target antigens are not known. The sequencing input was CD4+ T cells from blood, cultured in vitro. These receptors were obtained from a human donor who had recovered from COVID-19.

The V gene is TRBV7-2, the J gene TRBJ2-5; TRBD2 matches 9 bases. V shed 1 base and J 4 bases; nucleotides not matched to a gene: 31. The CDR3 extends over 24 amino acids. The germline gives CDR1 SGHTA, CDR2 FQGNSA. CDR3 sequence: CASSLGVLVPPRRASGGMRETQYF. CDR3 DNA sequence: TGTGCCAGCAGCTTAGGTGTTTTAGTACCCCCACGCCGGGCAAGCGGGGGGATGAGAGAGACCCAGTACTTC.

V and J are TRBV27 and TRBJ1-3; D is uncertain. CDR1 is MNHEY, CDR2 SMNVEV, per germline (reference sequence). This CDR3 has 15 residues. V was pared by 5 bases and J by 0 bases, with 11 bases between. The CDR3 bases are TGTGCCAGCAGTCCCCTGGGGAGCTCTGGAAACACCATATATTTT. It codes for CASSPLGSSGNTIYF.

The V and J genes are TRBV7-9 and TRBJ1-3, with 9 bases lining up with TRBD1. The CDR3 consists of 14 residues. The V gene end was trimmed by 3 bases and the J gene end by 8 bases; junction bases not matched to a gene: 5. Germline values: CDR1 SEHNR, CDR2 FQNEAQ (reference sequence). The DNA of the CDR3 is TGTGCCAGCAGCTTCACAGGGGGCTTAGACACCATATATTTT. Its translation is CASSFTGGLDTIYF. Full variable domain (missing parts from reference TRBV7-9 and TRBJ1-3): DTGVSQNPRHKITKRGQNVTFRCDPISEHNRLYWYRQTLGQGPEFLTYFQNEAQLEKSRLLSDRFSAERPKGSFSTLEIQRTEQGDSAMYLCASSFTGGLDTIYFGEGSWLTVV.

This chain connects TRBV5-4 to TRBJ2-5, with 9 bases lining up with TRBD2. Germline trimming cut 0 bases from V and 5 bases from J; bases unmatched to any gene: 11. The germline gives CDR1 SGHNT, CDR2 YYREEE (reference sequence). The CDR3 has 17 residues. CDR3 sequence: CASSLAAGLAGRETQYF. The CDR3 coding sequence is TGTGCCAGCAGCTTGGCCGCGGGGCTAGCGGGGAGGGAGACCCAGTACTTC.

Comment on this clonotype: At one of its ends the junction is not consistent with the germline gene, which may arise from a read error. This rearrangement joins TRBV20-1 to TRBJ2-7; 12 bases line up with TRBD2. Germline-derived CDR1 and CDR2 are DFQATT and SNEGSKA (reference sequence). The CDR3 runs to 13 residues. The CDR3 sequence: CSANPTSGSLEKF. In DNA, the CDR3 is TGCAGTGCTAACCCGACTAGCGGGAGCTTAGAGAAATTC.

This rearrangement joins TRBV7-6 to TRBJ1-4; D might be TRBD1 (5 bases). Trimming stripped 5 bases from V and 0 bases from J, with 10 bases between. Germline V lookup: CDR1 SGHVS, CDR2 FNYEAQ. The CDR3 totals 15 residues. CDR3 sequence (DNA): TGTGCCAGCAGCGTTACAGGTGCAACTAATGAAAAACTGTTTTTT. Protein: CASSVTGATNEKLFF.

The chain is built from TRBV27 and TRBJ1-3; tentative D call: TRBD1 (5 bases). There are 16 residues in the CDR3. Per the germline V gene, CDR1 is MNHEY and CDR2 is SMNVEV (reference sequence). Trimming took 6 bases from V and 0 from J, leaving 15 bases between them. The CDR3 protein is CASRRLTGSSGNTIYF. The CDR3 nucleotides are TGTGCCAGCAGACGTCTTACAGGTTCCTCTGGAAACACCATATATTTT.

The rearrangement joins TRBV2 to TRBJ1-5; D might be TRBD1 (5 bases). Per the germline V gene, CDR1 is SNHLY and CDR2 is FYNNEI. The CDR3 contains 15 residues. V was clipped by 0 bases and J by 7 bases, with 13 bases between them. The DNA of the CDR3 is TGTGCCAGCAGTGAAGCACGAGGGGCGGGCCAGCCCCAGCATTTT. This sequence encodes CASSEARGAGQPQHF. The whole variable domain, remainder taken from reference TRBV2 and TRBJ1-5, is EPEVTQTPSHQVTQMGQEVILRCVPISNHLYFYWYRQILGQKVEFLVSFYNNEISEKSEIFDDQFSVERPDGSNFTLKIRSTKLEDSAMYFCASSEARGAGQPQHFGDGTRLSIL.

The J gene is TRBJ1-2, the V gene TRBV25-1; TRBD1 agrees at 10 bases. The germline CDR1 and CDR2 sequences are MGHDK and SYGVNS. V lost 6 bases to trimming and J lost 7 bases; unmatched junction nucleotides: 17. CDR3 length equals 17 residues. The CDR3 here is CASSADQPGQGWAGYTF. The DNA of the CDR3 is TGTGCCAGCAGCGCCGACCAACCGGGACAGGGGTGGGCTGGCTACACCTTC.

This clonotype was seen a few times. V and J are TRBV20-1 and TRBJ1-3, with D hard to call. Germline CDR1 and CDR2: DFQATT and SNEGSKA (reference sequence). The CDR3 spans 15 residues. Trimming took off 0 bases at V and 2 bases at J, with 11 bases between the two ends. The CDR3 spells CSARDPRPPGNTIYF. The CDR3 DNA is TGCAGTGCTAGAGATCCGCGTCCGCCTGGAAACACCATATATTTT.

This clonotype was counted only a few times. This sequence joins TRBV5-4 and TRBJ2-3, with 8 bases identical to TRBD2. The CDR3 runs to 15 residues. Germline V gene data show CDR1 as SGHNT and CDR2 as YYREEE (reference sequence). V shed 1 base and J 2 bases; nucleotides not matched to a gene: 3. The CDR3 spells CASSLRGGFTDTQYF. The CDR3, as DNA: TGTGCCAGCAGCTTGCGGGGGGGGTTCACAGATACGCAGTATTTT.

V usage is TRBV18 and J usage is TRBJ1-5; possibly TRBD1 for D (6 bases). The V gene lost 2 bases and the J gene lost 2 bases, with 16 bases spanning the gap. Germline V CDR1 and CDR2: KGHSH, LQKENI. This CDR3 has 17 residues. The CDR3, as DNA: TGTGCCAGCTCACCAAGTATGGGGGCCGTTGGCAATCAGCCCCAGCATTTT. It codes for CASSPSMGAVGNQPQHF.

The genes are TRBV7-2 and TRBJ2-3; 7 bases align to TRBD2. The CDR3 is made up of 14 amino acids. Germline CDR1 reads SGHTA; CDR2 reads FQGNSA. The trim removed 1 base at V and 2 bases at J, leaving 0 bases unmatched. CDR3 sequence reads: CASSLGLATDTQYF. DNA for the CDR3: TGTGCCAGCAGCTTAGGACTAGCCACAGATACGCAGTATTTT.

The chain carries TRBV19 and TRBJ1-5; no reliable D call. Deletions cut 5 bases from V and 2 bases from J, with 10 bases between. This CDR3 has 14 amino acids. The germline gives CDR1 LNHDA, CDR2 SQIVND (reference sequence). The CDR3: CASSYTGGNQPQHF. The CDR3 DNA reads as TGTGCCAGTAGTTATACGGGAGGCAATCAGCCCCAGCATTTT.

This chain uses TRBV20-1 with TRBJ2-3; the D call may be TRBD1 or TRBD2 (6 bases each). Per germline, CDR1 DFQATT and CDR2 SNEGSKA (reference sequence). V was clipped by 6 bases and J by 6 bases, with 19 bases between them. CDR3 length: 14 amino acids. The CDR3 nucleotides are TGCAGTGCCAGCCCAACTAGGGGGGTGGATACGCAGTATTTT. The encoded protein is CSASPTRGVDTQYF.

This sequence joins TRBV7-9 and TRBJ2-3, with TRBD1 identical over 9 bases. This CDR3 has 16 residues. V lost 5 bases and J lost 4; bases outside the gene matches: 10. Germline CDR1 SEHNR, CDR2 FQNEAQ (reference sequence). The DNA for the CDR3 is TGTGCCAGCAGCCCACTTGGGACAGGGATCGCAGATACGCAGTATTTT. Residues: CASSPLGTGIADTQYF.

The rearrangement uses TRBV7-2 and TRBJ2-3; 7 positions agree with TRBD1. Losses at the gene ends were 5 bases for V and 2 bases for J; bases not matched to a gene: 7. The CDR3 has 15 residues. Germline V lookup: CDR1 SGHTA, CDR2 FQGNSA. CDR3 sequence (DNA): TGTGCCAGCAGCCCTTGGGACAGCACCACAGATACGCAGTATTTT. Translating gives CASSPWDSTTDTQYF.

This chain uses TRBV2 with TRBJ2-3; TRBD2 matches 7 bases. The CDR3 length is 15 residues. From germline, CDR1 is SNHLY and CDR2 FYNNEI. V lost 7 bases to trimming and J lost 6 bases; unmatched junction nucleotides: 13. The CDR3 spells CASTTGRLIADTQYF. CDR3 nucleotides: TGTGCCAGCACTACCGGGAGGCTGATTGCCGATACGCAGTATTTT.

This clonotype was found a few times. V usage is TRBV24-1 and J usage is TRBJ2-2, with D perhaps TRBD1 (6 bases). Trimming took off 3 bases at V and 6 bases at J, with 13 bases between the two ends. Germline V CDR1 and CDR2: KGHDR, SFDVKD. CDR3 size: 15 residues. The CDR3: CATSDSTGLSGELFF. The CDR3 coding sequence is TGTGCCACCAGTGATAGTACAGGGTTGTCCGGGGAGCTGTTTTTT.

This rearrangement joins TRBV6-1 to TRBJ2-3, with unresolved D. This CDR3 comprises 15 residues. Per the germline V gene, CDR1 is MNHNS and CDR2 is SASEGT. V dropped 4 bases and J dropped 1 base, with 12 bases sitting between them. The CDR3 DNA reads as TGTGCCAGCAGTGTTGCGTGGGTGGGCACAGATACGCAGTATTTT. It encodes CASSVAWVGTDTQYF.

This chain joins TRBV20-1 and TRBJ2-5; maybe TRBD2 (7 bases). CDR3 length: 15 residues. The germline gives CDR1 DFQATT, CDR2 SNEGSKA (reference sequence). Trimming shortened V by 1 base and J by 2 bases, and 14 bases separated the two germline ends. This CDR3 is CSARVQRGGQETQYF. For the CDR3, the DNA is TGCAGTGCTAGAGTTCAAAGGGGGGGGCAAGAGACCCAGTACTTC.

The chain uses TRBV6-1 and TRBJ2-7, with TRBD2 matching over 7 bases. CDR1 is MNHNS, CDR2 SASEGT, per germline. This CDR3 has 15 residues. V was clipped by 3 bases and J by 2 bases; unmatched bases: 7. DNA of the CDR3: TGTGCCAGCAGTGATCGGGGGGACTTTACCTACGAGCAGTACTTC. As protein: CASSDRGDFTYEQYF.

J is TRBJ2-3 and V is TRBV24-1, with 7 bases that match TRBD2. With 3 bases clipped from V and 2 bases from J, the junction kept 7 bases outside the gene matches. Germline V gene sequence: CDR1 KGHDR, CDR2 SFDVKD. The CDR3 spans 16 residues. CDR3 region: CATSDPSGRYTDTQYF. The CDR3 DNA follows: TGTGCCACCAGTGATCCTAGCGGTCGTTACACAGATACGCAGTATTTT.